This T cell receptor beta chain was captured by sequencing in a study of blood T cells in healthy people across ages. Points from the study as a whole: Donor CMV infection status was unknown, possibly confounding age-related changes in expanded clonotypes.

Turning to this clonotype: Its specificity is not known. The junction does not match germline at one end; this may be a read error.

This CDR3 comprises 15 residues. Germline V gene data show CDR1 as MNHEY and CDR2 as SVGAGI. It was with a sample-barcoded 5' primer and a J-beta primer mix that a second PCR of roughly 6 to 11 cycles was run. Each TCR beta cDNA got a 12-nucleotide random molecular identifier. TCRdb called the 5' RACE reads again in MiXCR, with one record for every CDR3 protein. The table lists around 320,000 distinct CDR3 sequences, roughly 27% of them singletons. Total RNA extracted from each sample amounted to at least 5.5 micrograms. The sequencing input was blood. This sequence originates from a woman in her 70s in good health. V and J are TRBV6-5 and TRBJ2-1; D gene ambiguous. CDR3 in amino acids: CTSSYGRRYYNEQFF. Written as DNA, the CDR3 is TGTACCAGCAGTTACGGGCGGCGGTACTACAATGAGCAGTTCTTC.